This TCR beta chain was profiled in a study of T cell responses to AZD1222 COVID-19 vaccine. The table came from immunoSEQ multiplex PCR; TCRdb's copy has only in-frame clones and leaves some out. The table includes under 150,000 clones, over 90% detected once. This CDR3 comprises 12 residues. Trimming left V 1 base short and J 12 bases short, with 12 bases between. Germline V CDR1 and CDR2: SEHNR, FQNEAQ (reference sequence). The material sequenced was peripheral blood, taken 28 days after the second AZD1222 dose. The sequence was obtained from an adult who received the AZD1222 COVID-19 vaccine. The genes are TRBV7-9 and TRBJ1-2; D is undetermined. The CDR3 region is CASSLGVEGHTF. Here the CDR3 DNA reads TGTGCCAGCAGCTTAGGGGTGGAAGGTCACACCTTC.